This passage covers 14 T cell receptor beta chains from one sample sequenced in a study of T-cell memory formation after mild COVID-19. TCRdb re-called the 5' RACE reads through MiXCR, storing one row per CDR3 protein. The data show about 130,000 distinct CDR3 sequences, about 23% seen once. Sequenced: PBMCs or a T cell subset sorted from them (not recorded which). These receptor sequences come from an adult woman who had mild COVID-19 (a few samples of this study predate the infection). Cell type and time point are not known.

CDR3 coding DNA: TGCGCCAGCAGCTTGGGTGCTCTAGAAGGGGCTTATGGCTACACCTTC. Protein product: CASSLGALEGAYGYTF. V gene TRBV5-1 combines with J gene TRBJ1-2; D may be TRBD1 (5 bases). The V gene's germline CDR1 is SGHRS and CDR2 YFSETQ. V lost 0 bases and J lost 5, with 17 bases in between. This CDR3 is built from 16 residues. The entire variable domain, with the rest obtained from reference TRBV5-1 and TRBJ1-2, is as follows: KAGVTQTPRYLIKTRGQQVTLSCSPISGHRSVSWYQQTPGQGLQFLFEYFSETQRNKGNFPGRFSGRQFSNSRSEMNVSTLELGDSALYLCASSLGALEGAYGYTFGSGTRLTVV.

This clonotype was seen a few times. The chain uses TRBV5-6 and TRBJ2-7, with TRBD1 matching over 8 bases. This CDR3 has 15 amino acids. With 2 bases clipped from V and 8 bases from J, the junction kept 12 bases outside the gene matches. Per germline, CDR1 SGHDT and CDR2 YYEEEE. As DNA, the CDR3 is TGTGCCAGCAGCTTTAACAGGGGGGCCTCTGTCCAGCAGTACTTC. The encoded protein is CASSFNRGASVQQYF.

This clonotype came up a few times. V is TRBV12-3 or TRBV12-4 and J is TRBJ1-1, with D possibly TRBD1 on 6 matching bases. V was clipped by 8 bases and J by 6 bases, with 13 bases between them. The CDR3 consists of 12 residues. The CDR3 reads CASVQGLAEAFF. The CDR3 nucleotides are TGTGCCAGCGTCCAGGGGTTGGCTGAAGCTTTCTTT.

This clonotype was observed a handful of times. At one end, the junction sequence differs from germline, possibly due to a read error. In DNA, the CDR3 is TGCAGTGCTAGCCCGACGGGACTCGACTACGGGCAGTACTTC. It yields the protein CSASPTGLDYGQYF. The chain employs TRBV20-1 and TRBJ2-7; the D gene is possibly TRBD2 (6 bases). Germline lookup yields CDR1 DFQATT and CDR2 SNEGSKA (reference sequence). The CDR3 runs to 14 residues.

This clonotype came up a few times. This chain joins TRBV5-6 and TRBJ2-2; 7 nucleotides agree with TRBD2. V gave up 6 bases and J gave up 3 bases; unmatched junction bases: 5. Germline-derived CDR1 and CDR2 are SGHDT and YYEEEE. The CDR3 length is 14 residues. CDR3 amino acids: CASTVTSDTGELFF. CDR3 nucleotide sequence: TGTGCCAGCACCGTTACTAGCGACACCGGGGAGCTGTTTTTT.

The chain recombines TRBV27 with TRBJ2-7; 8 bases line up with TRBD1. Germline CDR1 and CDR2: MNHEY and SMNVEV (reference sequence). Trimming removed 6 bases from V and 3 bases from J; junction bases left unmatched: 4. This CDR3 has 13 amino acids. CDR3 bases: TGTGCCAGCAGGGCAGGGGGCGGCTACGAGCAGTACTTC. Translation: CASRAGGGYEQYF.

The V gene is TRBV11-2, the J gene TRBJ2-1, with 11 positions matching TRBD2. This CDR3 has 14 amino acids. Germline V CDR1 and CDR2: SGHAT, FQNNGV. V dropped 6 bases and J dropped 6; count of bases not matched to a gene: 4. The CDR3 nucleotides read TGTGCCAGCAGACCTAGCGGGGGGTTCAATGAGCAGTTCTTC. Protein: CASRPSGGFNEQFF.

This clonotype has a handful of counts. The chain recombines TRBV30 with TRBJ1-3; D is uncertain. CDR3 length equals 11 residues. CDR1 and CDR2 (germline): GTSNPN, SVGIG (reference sequence). Trimming cost V 3 bases and J 9 bases, with 9 bases left between them. The CDR3 sequence: CAWRVGLTIYF. As DNA, the CDR3 is TGTGCCTGGAGGGTTGGTCTCACCATATATTTT.

The chain couples TRBV11-3 to TRBJ1-1; D might be TRBD1 (5 bases). There are 16 residues in the CDR3. From germline, CDR1 is SGHNT and CDR2 YENEEA. V was clipped by 5 bases and J by 0 bases, with 16 bases between them. The CDR3 region is CASSGADFLMNTEAFF. For the CDR3, the DNA is TGTGCCAGCAGCGGGGCAGATTTTTTGATGAACACTGAAGCTTTCTTT. Full variable domain (outside the CDR3, taken from reference TRBV11-3 and TRBJ1-1): EAGVVQSPRYKIIEKKQPVAFWCNPISGHNTLYWYLQNLGQGPELLIRYENEEAVDDSQLPKDRFSAERLKGVDSTLKIQPAELGDSAVYLCASSGADFLMNTEAFFGQGTRLTVV.

This clonotype was counted a few times. V is TRBV5-1 and J is TRBJ1-5; D is ambiguous. The length of the CDR3 is 15 residues. Germline assignment: CDR1 SGHRS and CDR2 YFSETQ. Trimming removed 0 bases at V and 0 bases at J, with 7 bases between. In nucleotides, the CDR3 is TGCGCCAGCAGCTTGGGGGATAATAGCAATCAGCCCCAGCATTTT. Amino acids: CASSLGDNSNQPQHF.

This chain uses TRBV20-1 with TRBJ1-1; a weak D match, TRBD1 (5 bases). Trimming removed 3 bases at V and 3 bases at J, with 14 bases between. This CDR3 contains 14 residues. Germline lookup yields CDR1 DFQATT and CDR2 SNEGSKA (reference sequence). In DNA form, the CDR3 reads TGCAGTGCTAGGACCCGTAGGGGTGACACTGAAGCTTTCTTT. This gives the protein CSARTRRGDTEAFF.

This clonotype was found many times. The chain is built from TRBV7-9 and TRBJ2-7; D could derive from TRBD1 or TRBD2 (5 bases each). CDR3 length: 14 amino acids. Trimming pared 3 bases from V and 0 bases from J, leaving 9 bases between. Germline-derived CDR1 and CDR2 are SEHNR and FQNEAQ (reference sequence). This CDR3 is CASSLAGTSYEQYF. The CDR3 DNA reads TGTGCCAGCAGCTTGGCCGGGACCTCCTACGAGCAGTACTTC.

The sample holds many counts of this clonotype. The J gene is TRBJ1-1, the V gene TRBV12-3 or TRBV12-4; D uncertain. V lost 3 bases, J lost 1 base, and 3 bases lay in between. The CDR3 runs to 12 residues. The CDR3 DNA is TGTGCCAGCAGTTTCCCGAACACTGAAGCTTTCTTT. Translation: CASSFPNTEAFF.

The chain links TRBV5-6 to TRBJ1-1, with D tentatively TRBD1 (5 bases). The CDR3 covers 14 residues. Germline V lookup: CDR1 SGHDT, CDR2 YYEEEE. V was pared by 4 bases and J by 1 base, with 11 bases between. Here the CDR3 reads CASSPDIPNTEAFF. CDR3 sequence (DNA): TGTGCCAGCAGCCCGGACATACCGAACACTGAAGCTTTCTTT. The complete variable domain, with remaining parts taken from reference TRBV5-6 and TRBJ1-1, reads DAGVTQSPTHLIKTRGQQVTLRCSPKSGHDTVSWYQQALGQGPQFIFQYYEEEERQRGNFPDRFSGHQFPNYSSELNVNALLLGDSALYLCASSPDIPNTEAFFGQGTRLTVV.